The rows below give T cell receptor beta chains drawn from one sample of a study of T cells after posttransplantation cyclophosphamide. The assay was immunoSEQ multiplex PCR, and TCRdb's table has in-frame clones only and misses some. The sample consists of 45,000 to 60,000 clones, around 94% of them appearing once. Material for sequencing was PBMCs. All receptors derive from a woman aged 50 to 65 in good health and a related stem cell transplant donor. CDR3s leave out the opening cysteine and the closing phenylalanine or tryptophan. A D gene is named only where the DNA matches it firmly.

TRBV7-2	TRBJ2-2	.	ASSLGPRDFGELF
TRBV10-3	TRBJ1-2	TRBD1	AISGQGEVYGYT
TRBV5-1	.	.	ASNPYYPSTAPSYEQY
TRBV19	TRBJ1-4	.	ATLDRPEPTNEKLF
TRBV12-5	TRBJ2-3	.	ASARGGALPSTQY
TRBV28	TRBJ2-5	.	ASSEWRAETQY
TRBV10-3	TRBJ2-2	.	ATRLTGGANTGELF
TRBV5-1	TRBJ1-2	.	ASSLSENYGYT
TRBV7-9	TRBJ1-4	TRBD1	ASSLPGTGRKLF
TRBV30	.	TRBD2	AWQGTSQIGELF
TRBV5-1	TRBJ1-2	.	ASSLTGLDYGYT
TRBV5-1	TRBJ1-1	.	ASSQQGGTEAF
TRBV7-8	TRBJ1-2	.	ASSLARALGYT
TRBV29-1	TRBJ1-2	TRBD1	SAGQGAGNNGYT
TRBV29-1	TRBJ1-1	.	SVEDSGGGLAEAF
TRBV6-6	TRBJ1-1	TRBD1	ASSPTGGVEAF
TRBV5-6	TRBJ1-6	TRBD1	ASSLGQGSGSPLH
TRBV9	TRBJ1-1	.	ASSVDGVSTF
TRBV5-6	TRBJ1-5	TRBD1	ASSLTGGDSNQPQH
TRBV7-8	TRBJ2-3	.	ASSLGWQGSLNTQY
TRBV7-9	TRBJ2-2	TRBD1	ASRGTVTGELF
TRBV6-5	TRBJ1-2	TRBD1	ASSFGQGYGYT
TRBV18	TRBJ2-7	TRBD2	ASSPTLSGTSGRSYEQY
TRBV10-1	TRBJ2-3	TRBD2	ASSDGVAGTRTDTQY
TRBV5-1	TRBJ2-7	.	ASSLGGEQY
TRBV7-9	TRBJ2-3	.	ASSLPSGVASGTDTQY
TRBV19	TRBJ1-2	TRBD1	ASSIGTGDYGYT
TRBV28	.	.	ASSSAYYEQY
TRBV2	TRBJ2-7	TRBD1	ASSRIQGGLPYEQY
TRBV5-1	TRBJ2-5	.	ASSSGYQETQY
TRBV5-6	TRBJ1-3	.	ASSSTPVSGNTIY
TRBV28	TRBJ2-3	TRBD2	ASSPGTSGGTDTQY
TRBV7-9	TRBJ2-3	.	ASSPLAAADTQY
TRBV4-1	TRBJ2-7	.	ASSEGAEQY
TRBV9	TRBJ2-1	TRBD1	ASSGGDRAYNEQF
TRBV6-4	TRBJ1-1	.	ASRPGIGEDTEAF
TRBV6-4	TRBJ1-5	.	ASSPERDSNQPQH
TRBV2	TRBJ1-4	.	ASSATVINEKLF
TRBV7-9	TRBJ1-2	.	ASSPTWEAYT
TRBV7-9	TRBJ2-7	.	ASSLGGGVLDYEQY
TRBV28	TRBJ2-6	.	ASSFRGALSGANVLT
TRBV14	TRBJ1-2	TRBD1	ASSQGDRSFYYGYT
TRBV5-1	TRBJ1-1	.	ASSFSLGGLRTEAF
TRBV7-9	TRBJ1-3	TRBD1	ASSLDRGLGNTIY
TRBV7-2	TRBJ2-7	TRBD2	ASSLSTSGILNYEQY